Below, 14 T cell receptor beta chains from the same sample are listed, as sequenced in a study of T-cell reconstitution after alpha-beta-depleted transplantation in children. As it was prepared, the TCRbeta library received unique molecular identifiers. TCRdb re-analysed the PCR reads in MiXCR, keeping a single row per CDR3 protein. The table shows about 610,000 distinct CDR3 sequences, with 10% to 13% occurring only once. Here the sequenced sample was PBMCs from the stem cell graft donor, taken from the stem cell graft. The origin of the receptors is a human donor who donated a stem cell graft to a child with acute myeloid leukemia.

This clonotype was counted between two and nine times. V usage is TRBV20-1 and J usage is TRBJ2-7; 13 bases are shared with TRBD2. With 6 bases clipped from V and 0 bases from J, the junction kept 2 bases outside the gene matches. Germline V gives CDR1 DFQATT, CDR2 SNEGSKA (reference sequence). The CDR3 runs to 14 residues. The CDR3 region has the DNA TGCAGTGCATGGACTAGCGGGGGCTCCTACGAGCAGTACTTC. It is translated as CSAWTSGGSYEQYF.

The V and J genes are TRBV6-2 or TRBV6-3 and TRBJ2-1; TRBD2 is a possible D gene (5 bases). The V gene lost 2 bases and the J gene lost 3 bases, with 8 bases spanning the gap. CDR1 and CDR2 from the germline V gene are MNHEY and SVGEGT. The CDR3 is made up of 14 amino acids. The CDR3 sequence: CASSYASLYNEQFF. The CDR3, as DNA: TGTGCCAGCAGTTACGCTAGCCTCTACAATGAGCAGTTCTTC.

J is TRBJ2-3 and V is TRBV3-1; D ambiguous. Germline CDR1 and CDR2: LGHDT and YNNKEL (reference sequence). The V gene lost 4 bases and the J gene lost 4 bases, with 12 bases spanning the gap. CDR3 length: 14 residues. CDR3 in DNA: TGTGCCAGCAGCCTTTATCCAAGACCAGATACGCAGTATTTT. Translated, it gives CASSLYPRPDTQYF.

This clonotype has a handful of counts. This chain joins TRBV5-1 and TRBJ2-7; 10 bases fit TRBD1. V shed 3 bases and J 2 bases; nucleotides not matched to a gene: 8. Germline V gene data show CDR1 as SGHRS and CDR2 as YFSETQ. There are 16 residues in the CDR3. The CDR3 is CASSWSPDRGAYEQYF. For the CDR3, the DNA is TGCGCCAGCAGCTGGAGTCCGGACAGGGGGGCCTACGAGCAGTACTTC.

This clonotype was seen a few times. The chain carries TRBV12-3 or TRBV12-4 and TRBJ2-5; TRBD2 matches at 8 bases. Trimming took 0 bases from V and 2 from J; bases not matched to a gene: 5. The CDR3 runs to 16 residues. CDR3 bases: TGTGCCAGCAGTTTAGCGCGGGGGGACGTTCAAGAGACCCAGTACTTC. Translation gives CASSLARGDVQETQYF.

The chain joins TRBV7-2 to TRBJ2-7; 14 bases are a match to TRBD2. Looked up from germline, CDR1 is SGHTA and CDR2 is FQGNSA. The trim removed 5 bases at V and 4 bases at J, leaving 7 bases unmatched. CDR3 length: 16 amino acids. CDR3 sequence reads: CASSTAGTSGSYEQYF. As DNA, the CDR3 is TGTGCCAGCAGCACCGCCGGGACTAGCGGGAGTTACGAGCAGTACTTC.

This clonotype came up a few times. The chain combines TRBV7-9 with TRBJ2-7; D may be TRBD1 (6 bases). V lost 3 bases and J lost 6, with 12 bases in between. There are 13 residues in the CDR3. Germline CDR1 reads SEHNR; CDR2 reads FQNEAQ (reference sequence). The CDR3 bases are TGTGCCAGCAGCTTCACAGGGATATCCGAGCAGTACTTC. Its protein product is CASSFTGISEQYF.

The V gene is TRBV12-3 or TRBV12-4, the J gene TRBJ1-4; 11 bases are a match to TRBD1. V shed 6 bases and J 7 bases; nucleotides not matched to a gene: 10. The CDR3 sequence is 16 residues long. The CDR3 reads CASSTHSGTGGEKLFF. DNA of the CDR3: TGTGCCAGCAGCACCCACTCCGGGACAGGGGGTGAAAAACTGTTTTTT.

V usage is TRBV20-1 and J usage is TRBJ1-2; D uncertain. CDR1 and CDR2 from the germline V gene are DFQATT and SNEGSKA (reference sequence). V lost 0 bases, J lost 2 bases, and 13 bases lay in between. This CDR3 spans 15 amino acids. In DNA, the CDR3 is TGCAGTGCTAGAGATTCAGGCAGGACCAACTATGGCTACACCTTC. Its protein is CSARDSGRTNYGYTF.

This clonotype was observed many times. The chain carries TRBV12-3 or TRBV12-4 and TRBJ1-3; D gene uncertain. V lost 3 bases to trimming and J lost 4 bases, with 4 bases between them. The CDR3 spans 12 residues. CDR3 region: CASSFTGNTIYF. The CDR3 nucleotides are TGTGCCAGCAGTTTTACAGGAAACACCATATATTTT.

This clonotype was picked up a small number of times. This sequence joins TRBV18 and TRBJ2-7; 12 bases are a match to TRBD2. The CDR3 extends over 16 amino acids. Per germline, CDR1 KGHSH and CDR2 LQKENI. V lost 3 bases to trimming and J lost 8 bases; unmatched junction nucleotides: 11. As DNA, the CDR3 is TGTGCCAGCTCACCCGGGACTAGCGGGCTTGCTCGCCAGCAGTACTTC. Translated, it gives CASSPGTSGLARQQYF.

There are a few counts of this clonotype. The chain carries TRBV7-8 and TRBJ2-1; TRBD2 aligns across 7 bases. The CDR3 is made up of 12 amino acids. V was pared by 1 base and J by 15 bases, with 6 bases of the junction left unmatched. Germline V gene sequence: CDR1 SGHVS, CDR2 FQNEAQ. The CDR3: CASSLVAGDGFF. The CDR3 DNA sequence: TGTGCCAGCAGCTTAGTGGCGGGAGACGGGTTCTTC. Supplemented by reference TRBV7-8 and TRBJ2-1, the full variable domain reads GAGVSQSPRYKVAKRGQDVALRCDPISGHVSLFWYQQALGQGPEFLTYFQNEAQLDKSGLPSDRFFAERPEGSVSTLKIQRTQQEDSAVYLCASSLVAGDGFFGPGTRLTVL.

The chain couples TRBV7-2 to TRBJ2-7; D tentatively reads TRBD1 or TRBD2 (6 bases each). The germline V and J ends were trimmed by 6 bases and 1 base, with 16 bases remaining between them. Germline lookup yields CDR1 SGHTA and CDR2 FQGNSA. The CDR3 consists of 15 residues. The CDR3 loop is CASRSVQGRSYEQYF. The CDR3, as DNA: TGTGCCAGCAGATCGGTCCAGGGGAGGTCCTACGAGCAGTACTTC. The entire variable domain, with the rest obtained from reference TRBV7-2 and TRBJ2-7, is as follows: GAGVSQSPSNKVTEKGKDVELRCDPISGHTALYWYRQSLGQGLEFLIYFQGNSAPDKSGLPSDRFSAERTGGSVSTLTIQRTQQEDSAVYLCASRSVQGRSYEQYFGPGTRLTVT.

The V call is TRBV6-2 or TRBV6-3, the J call TRBJ1-1; D not resolved. V lost 7 bases to trimming and J lost 2 bases, with 8 bases between them. This CDR3 spans 12 amino acids. CDR1 and CDR2 from the germline V gene are MNHEY and SVGEGT. The DNA of the CDR3 is TGTGCCAGCATGTCGGCTAACACTGAAGCTTTCTTT. Translating gives CASMSANTEAFF.